These 11 T cell receptor beta chains were all obtained from the same sample, sequenced in a study of blood T cell repertoires in COVID-19. Generated by immunoSEQ multiplex PCR, the TCRdb table keeps only in-frame clones and is missing some. This sample has fewer than 200,000 clones, with around 67% found just once. Sequenced sample: peripheral blood. These TCRs come from a woman of 80 years or more with acute or convalescent COVID-19.

This clone occurred a few times. The chain combines TRBV27 with TRBJ2-7; D is undetermined. V was shortened by 2 bases and J by 0 bases, with 14 bases between the two germline ends. Germline V gene lookup returns CDR1 MNHEY and CDR2 SMNVEV (reference sequence). This CDR3 has 16 residues. Written as DNA, the CDR3 is TGTGCCAGCAGTTTAGGTCTGTACGGAGACTCCTACGAGCAGTACTTC. Its translation: CASSLGLYGDSYEQYF.

The CDR3 DNA is TGTGCCAGCAGCCTCGTACAGGGGAGCTATGGCTACACCTTC. Protein sequence: CASSLVQGSYGYTF. The J gene is TRBJ1-2, the V gene TRBV3-1 (or the pseudogene TRBV3-2), with 7 bases lining up with TRBD1. V shed 4 bases, J shed 4 bases, and the junction held 6 bases outside the gene matches. The CDR3 loop spans 14 amino acids. Germline assignment: CDR1 LGHDT and CDR2 YNNKEL (reference sequence).

This sequence joins TRBV5-1 and TRBJ2-7; D perhaps matches TRBD2 (5 bases). With 0 bases removed from V and 0 bases from J, the gap between germline ends came to 13 bases. The CDR3 is 16 residues long. Germline V gene lookup returns CDR1 SGHRS and CDR2 YFSETQ. The DNA for the CDR3 is TGCGCCAGCAGCTTGGATCCCGGGGAGAGCTCCTACGAGCAGTACTTC. Encoded protein: CASSLDPGESSYEQYF.

The V call is TRBV6-5, the J call TRBJ1-6; D is possibly TRBD1 (5 bases). V was cut by 8 bases and J by 6 bases, with 14 bases left in between. The CDR3 consists of 14 residues. Germline CDR1 reads MNHEY; CDR2 reads SVGAGI. The CDR3 sequence is CASQREGRNSPLHF. The CDR3 coding sequence is TGTGCCAGCCAAAGGGAGGGACGTAATTCACCCCTCCACTTT.

The chain is built from TRBV5-1 and TRBJ2-3; no reliable D call. The V gene's germline CDR1 is SGHRS and CDR2 YFSETQ. Trimming removed 0 bases at V and 6 bases at J, with 5 bases between. The CDR3 is 12 residues long. CDR3 in amino acids: CASSLAEDTQYF. The CDR3 coding sequence is TGCGCCAGCAGCTTGGCCGAGGATACGCAGTATTTT.

This clone has a handful of counts. The chain is built from TRBV4-2 and TRBJ1-4, with 7 bases lining up with TRBD1. This CDR3 is built from 16 residues. In germline, CDR1 is LGHNA, CDR2 YNFKEQ. Germline trimming cut 0 bases from V and 7 bases from J; bases unmatched to any gene: 8. The CDR3 DNA reads TGTGCCAGCAGCCAAGAAGCCTACAGGGGCGGTGAAAAACTGTTTTTT. Translation gives CASSQEAYRGGEKLFF.

The rearrangement joins TRBV20-1 to TRBJ1-1, with a weak D call TRBD1 (5 bases). V was shortened by 3 bases and J by 6 bases, with 8 bases between the two germline ends. This CDR3 comprises 11 residues. Germline V gene lookup returns CDR1 DFQATT and CDR2 SNEGSKA (reference sequence). The CDR3 bases are TGCAGTGCTAGGAAACAGGCTGAAGCTTTCTTT. Its translation: CSARKQAEAFF.

The chain is built from TRBV7-8 and TRBJ2-2; a possible D gene is TRBD1 (6 bases). V lost 5 bases and J lost 5, with 15 bases in between. Germline V gene sequence: CDR1 SGHVS, CDR2 FQNEAQ. The CDR3 has 15 amino acids. The CDR3 DNA reads as TGTGCCAGCAGCCTGGGGGCCATACGGACCGGGGAGCTGTTTTTT. Translated, it gives CASSLGAIRTGELFF.

The V gene is TRBV11-2, the J gene TRBJ1-1; 7 positions agree with TRBD1. This CDR3 region has 14 residues. The V gene's germline CDR1 is SGHAT and CDR2 FQNNGV. Trimming at V came to 5 bases and at J to 0 bases, leaving 3 bases not matched to a gene. CDR3 region: CASSPTGLNTEAFF. The CDR3 coding sequence is TGTGCCAGCAGCCCGACAGGGCTGAACACTGAAGCTTTCTTT.

The J gene is TRBJ1-3, the V gene TRBV3-1 (or the pseudogene TRBV3-2); maybe TRBD1 (6 bases). The CDR3 consists of 14 residues. Trimming stripped 3 bases from V and 3 bases from J, with 9 bases between. CDR1 and CDR2 from the germline V gene are LGHDT and YNNKEL (reference sequence). CDR3 nucleotides: TGTGCCAGCAGCCACAACAGGGTTGGAAACACCATATATTTT. The encoded protein is CASSHNRVGNTIYF.

This clone has a handful of counts. J is TRBJ2-1 and V is TRBV19, with D perhaps TRBD2 (6 bases). Germline values: CDR1 LNHDA, CDR2 SQIVND (reference sequence). The ends were cut back, 1 base at V and 0 bases at J, with 7 bases in the middle. The CDR3 is 15 amino acids. The CDR3 loop is CASSIGGNSYNEQFF. As DNA, the CDR3 is TGTGCCAGTAGTATAGGCGGGAACTCCTACAATGAGCAGTTCTTC.